Below, 23 T cell receptor beta chains from the same sample are listed, as sequenced in a study of cytomegalovirus exposure and HLA in healthy donors. In the PCR, 60 Vbeta and 13 Jbeta primers were used. Generated by immunoSEQ multiplex PCR, the TCRdb table keeps only in-frame clones and is missing some. The sample data list about 130,000 clones. Sample: PBMCs. The receptors were gathered from a man younger than 30 in good health and CMV-seronegative.

V usage is TRBV5-8 and J usage is TRBJ2-7; 7 bases map to TRBD2. The germline V gene encodes CDR1 SGHTS and CDR2 YDEGEE. The CDR3 covers 16 residues. The ends lost 0 bases at V and 3 bases at J; junction bases unmatched: 9. The CDR3, as DNA: TGTGCCAGCAGCTTGGGTTCAGGGAGGGGAAACTACGAGCAGTACTTC. Translated, it gives CASSLGSGRGNYEQYF.

The chain couples TRBV5-1 to TRBJ2-7; D is uncertain. In germline, CDR1 is SGHRS, CDR2 YFSETQ. The CDR3 has 13 residues. Trimming took 0 bases from V and 3 from J, leaving 7 bases between them. The CDR3 here is CASSLGASYEQYF. The CDR3 DNA sequence: TGCGCCAGCAGCTTGGGGGCCAGCTACGAGCAGTACTTC.

The genes are TRBV9 and TRBJ1-1; 12 nucleotides align to TRBD1. Trimming at V came to 2 bases and at J to 4 bases, leaving 6 bases not matched to a gene. The germline gives CDR1 SGDLS, CDR2 YYNGEE. The CDR3 is made up of 16 amino acids. CDR3 DNA sequence: TGTGCCAGCAGCGTGGGGACAGGGGGCTTTGGCACTGAAGCTTTCTTT. Translated, it gives CASSVGTGGFGTEAFF.

This chain connects TRBV7-2 to TRBJ2-7; the match to TRBD2 covers 13 bases. This CDR3 has 18 residues. Unmatched junction bases numbered 13, after V lost 5 bases and J lost 3 bases. The germline V gene encodes CDR1 SGHTA and CDR2 FQGNSA. The DNA of the CDR3 is TGTGCCAGCAGCGCCCCCTCGGGACTAGCGGGGATTAACTACGAGCAGTACTTC. Its protein is CASSAPSGLAGINYEQYF.

This chain links TRBV6-1 with TRBJ2-7; perhaps TRBD1 as D (5 bases). V lost 4 bases, J lost 6 bases, and 16 bases lay in between. Germline CDR1 MNHNS, CDR2 SASEGT. This CDR3 is built from 14 residues. The CDR3 loop is CASSASWGAGEQYF. CDR3 DNA: TGTGCCAGCAGTGCCAGCTGGGGCGCAGGCGAGCAGTACTTC.

The chain combines TRBV18 with TRBJ2-7; D perhaps matches TRBD1 (5 bases). Germline CDR1 reads KGHSH; CDR2 reads LQKENI. V gave up 5 bases and J gave up 2 bases, with 19 bases separating them. This CDR3 spans 16 amino acids. The DNA of the CDR3 is TGTGCCAGCTCAAAGGGCAGGGAAGTTTTCACCTACGAGCAGTACTTC. Encoded protein: CASSKGREVFTYEQYF. Using reference TRBV18 and TRBJ2-7 for the parts outside the CDR3, the full variable domain is NAGVMQNPRHLVRRRGQEARLRCSPMKGHSHVYWYRQLPEEGLKFMVYLQKENIIDESGMPKERFSAEFPKEGPSILRIQQVVRGDSAAYFCASSKGREVFTYEQYFGPGTRLTVT.

As DNA, the CDR3 is TGTGCCAGCAGCGGAGGCAGCTCCTACGAGCAGTACTTC. It specifies CASSGGSSYEQYF. The chain employs TRBV6-1 and TRBJ2-7, with D tentatively TRBD2 (5 bases). The CDR3 totals 13 residues. Trimming cost V 6 bases and J 0 bases, with 9 bases left between them. Germline values: CDR1 MNHNS, CDR2 SASEGT.

CDR3 nucleotides: TGTGCCAGCAGTGCTAGCGGGGGGCGCGACGAGCAGTACTTC. Protein sequence: CASSASGGRDEQYF. V gene TRBV6-1 combines with J gene TRBJ2-5; TRBD2 matches at 11 bases. With the DNA end fitting TRBJ2-7 better, the J assignment may be wrong. This CDR3 is built from 14 residues. CDR1 and CDR2 from the germline V gene are MNHNS and SASEGT.

This chain joins TRBV6-1 and TRBJ2-3; D is possibly TRBD1 (6 bases). The V gene lost 1 base and the J gene lost 2 bases, with 13 bases spanning the gap. The CDR3 sequence is 16 residues long. CDR1 and CDR2 from the germline V gene are MNHNS and SASEGT. The CDR3 nucleotides read TGTGCCAGCAGTGAAGGTCAGGGGCCCTACACAGATACGCAGTATTTT. Translated: CASSEGQGPYTDTQYF.

J is TRBJ1-1 and V is TRBV29-1, with 11 bases aligning to TRBD1. V dropped 4 bases and J dropped 1; count of bases not matched to a gene: 5. The CDR3 runs to 15 residues. Germline CDR1 reads SQVTM; CDR2 reads ANQGSEA. As DNA, the CDR3 is TGCAGCGTTGTCGGACAGGGGGCAGGGAACACTGAAGCTTTCTTT. Its translation: CSVVGQGAGNTEAFF.

The J gene is TRBJ1-5, the V gene TRBV28; TRBD1 agrees at 9 bases. The CDR3 consists of 15 residues. Germline values: CDR1 MDHEN, CDR2 SYDVKM. Germline trimming cut 6 bases from V and 3 bases from J; bases unmatched to any gene: 6. The DNA for the CDR3 is TGTGCCAGCAGAACCGACAGGGGGAACAATCAGCCCCAGCATTTT. It specifies CASRTDRGNNQPQHF.

This chain joins TRBV6-6 and TRBJ2-3, with a tentative D call TRBD1 (5 bases). Germline V gene sequence: CDR1 MNHNY, CDR2 SVGAGI (reference sequence). The CDR3 contains 14 residues. V shed 2 bases and J shed 0 bases, with 6 bases lying between them. CDR3 loop: CASSYQGSTDTQYF. The CDR3 coding sequence is TGTGCCAGCAGTTACCAGGGAAGCACAGATACGCAGTATTTT.

The chain combines TRBV9 with TRBJ1-2; possibly TRBD1 for D (5 bases). Looked up from germline, CDR1 is SGDLS and CDR2 is YYNGEE. Trimming pared 3 bases from V and 7 bases from J, leaving 7 bases between. CDR3 length equals 11 residues. The CDR3 DNA follows: TGTGCCAGCAGCGGGAGGGGTGGCTACACCTTC. Translating it yields CASSGRGGYTF.

V and J are TRBV19 and TRBJ1-2; D not resolved. V lost 6 bases and J lost 4, with 27 bases in between. CDR3 length equals 18 residues. Per germline, CDR1 LNHDA and CDR2 SQIVND (reference sequence). The CDR3 region is CASSQAMGSGDMGYGYTF. Here the CDR3 DNA reads TGTGCCAGTAGCCAAGCTATGGGCAGCGGGGATATGGGCTATGGCTACACCTTC.

The V and J genes are TRBV14 and TRBJ2-7; 7 bases agree with TRBD1. The germline V gene encodes CDR1 SGHDN and CDR2 FVKESK. The CDR3 totals 14 residues. V shed 0 bases, J shed 3 bases, and the junction held 2 bases outside the gene matches. CDR3 in amino acids: CASSQEQGYYEQYF. CDR3 nucleotides: TGTGCCAGCAGCCAAGAACAGGGGTACTACGAGCAGTACTTC.

The rearrangement joins TRBV11-3 to TRBJ2-5, with TRBD1 matching 11 bases. The CDR3 spans 15 residues. Germline trimming cut 5 bases from V and 4 bases from J; bases unmatched to any gene: 6. Per the germline V gene, CDR1 is SGHNT and CDR2 is YENEEA. CDR3 sequence reads: CASSPGTGGRETQYF. CDR3 coding DNA: TGTGCCAGCAGCCCCGGGACAGGGGGGAGAGAGACCCAGTACTTC.

The genes are TRBV7-9 and TRBJ2-5, with D tentatively TRBD2 (7 bases). CDR3 length equals 16 residues. From germline, CDR1 is SEHNR and CDR2 FQNEAQ (reference sequence). Trimming removed 1 base at V and 2 bases at J, with 14 bases between. CDR3 amino acids: CASSLGRGGRQETQYF. The CDR3 DNA reads TGTGCCAGCAGCTTAGGGAGGGGGGGACGTCAAGAGACCCAGTACTTC.

The chain couples TRBV28 to TRBJ2-5, with TRBD1 matching 11 bases. Unmatched junction bases numbered 12, after V lost 2 bases and J lost 7 bases. The germline V gene has CDR1 MDHEN and CDR2 SYDVKM. The CDR3 length is 17 residues. CDR3 DNA sequence: TGTGCCAGCAGTTTAGAGGACAGGGGGCGCGTAAGGTGGACCCAGTACTTC. Its protein is CASSLEDRGRVRWTQYF.

The chain is built from TRBV13 and TRBJ1-3, with 7 bases identical to TRBD1. Losses at the gene ends were 4 bases for V and 0 bases for J; bases not matched to a gene: 9. Germline V gene lookup returns CDR1 PRHDT and CDR2 FYEKMQ (reference sequence). The CDR3 spans 17 residues. This CDR3 reads CASSSGTASISGNTIYF. For the CDR3, the DNA is TGTGCCAGCAGCTCGGGGACAGCCTCAATCTCTGGAAACACCATATATTTT.

The chain has TRBV28 and TRBJ1-5; no reliable D call. The CDR3 extends over 12 amino acids. Germline CDR1 is MDHEN and CDR2 is SYDVKM. Trimming took off 4 bases at V and 6 bases at J, with 7 bases between the two ends. Here the CDR3 reads CASSWALQPQHF. Written as DNA, the CDR3 is TGTGCCAGCAGTTGGGCGCTTCAGCCCCAGCATTTT.

The genes are TRBV30 and TRBJ1-3; D unclear. The CDR3 is made up of 13 amino acids. Trimming took off 0 bases at V and 1 base at J, with 4 bases between the two ends. The germline V gene encodes CDR1 GTSNPN and CDR2 SVGIG (reference sequence). The CDR3 DNA is TGTGCCTGGAGTGTAATATCTGGAAACACCATATATTTT. This translates into CAWSVISGNTIYF. Full variable domain (remainder filled in from reference TRBV30 and TRBJ1-3): SQTIHQWPATLVQPVGSPLSLECTVEGTSNPNLYWYRQAAGRGLQLLFYSVGIGQISSEVPQNLSASRPQDRQFILSSKKLLLSDSGFYLCAWSVISGNTIYFGEGSWLTVV.

The chain links TRBV4-1 to TRBJ1-2; possibly TRBD1 for D (5 bases). CDR1 is MGHRA, CDR2 YSYEKL, per germline. V was cut by 0 bases and J by 7 bases, with 18 bases left in between. This CDR3 comprises 16 residues. Here the CDR3 DNA reads TGCGCCAGCAGCCAAGATCCGGCCAGGGTTCCCTCTGGCTACACCTTC. Encoded protein: CASSQDPARVPSGYTF.

The gene calls are TRBV19 and TRBJ2-1; 7 nucleotides line up with TRBD2. The germline V gene encodes CDR1 LNHDA and CDR2 SQIVND (reference sequence). CDR3 length: 15 amino acids. V was clipped by 10 bases and J by 0 bases; unmatched bases: 9. The CDR3 DNA reads TGTGCCACCTCAGCGGGGCGGATCTCCTACAATGAGCAGTTCTTC. It translates to CATSAGRISYNEQFF.